Sequencing of this TCR beta chain was carried out in a study of T cell changes during pregnancy in multiple sclerosis. Comment on this clone: At one boundary the junction diverges from the germline segment, which might be a read error.

TCRdb's copy holds only in-frame clones and misses some; the assay was immunoSEQ multiplex PCR. The top ten hold approximately 0.67% of the sample, which has 35,000 to 50,000 clones, 92% seen once. The source material was CD4+ T cells from peripheral blood mononuclear cells, sampled in the first trimester of pregnancy. The source is a female donor with multiple sclerosis, enrolled in a pregnancy study.

CDR3 in amino acids: CASSEASHSYGQYF. In DNA form, the CDR3 reads TGTGCCAGCAGTGAAGCGTCCCATTCTTACGGGCAGTACTTC. The chain carries TRBV6-1 and TRBJ2-7, with unresolved D. The CDR3 spans 14 residues. Germline values: CDR1 MNHNS, CDR2 SASEGT.